The rows below give T cell receptor beta chains drawn from one sample of a study of blood T cells in healthy people across ages. TCRdb re-analysed the 5' RACE reads in MiXCR, keeping a single row per CDR3 protein. In the table there are about 2 million distinct CDR3 sequences, roughly 49% of which are singletons. The sequencing sample was made of blood. The origin of the receptors is a woman between 40 and 55 years old in good health. Both conserved end residues are part of each CDR3. Fields, in order: V gene, J gene, CDR3 length, clone size, D gene, CDR3 DNA, CDR3 protein. A D gene is named only where the DNA matches it firmly. Expanded clones get a size class; other rows say once, few or many, or leave the size out.

TRBV7-2	TRBJ2-1	15	few	TRBD2	TGTGCCAGCAGCTTAGCGCGGGGGGCGGGCAATGAGCAGTTCTTC	CASSLARGAGNEQFF
TRBV7-6	TRBJ2-3	16	.	TRBD2	TGTGCCAGCAGCTCCGTCGGACTAGCGGGCACAGATACGCAGTATTTT	CASSSVGLAGTDTQYF
TRBV20-1	TRBJ1-2	14	once	.	TGCAGTGCCCTCTACCAGGGCAGGGACTATGGCTACACCTTC	CSALYQGRDYGYTF
TRBV6-6	TRBJ2-1	16	.	TRBD1	TGTGCCAGCAAACCATACGGGACAGGGGGTTACAATGAGCAGTTCTTC	CASKPYGTGGYNEQFF
TRBV28	TRBJ2-3	18	.	TRBD2	TGTGCCAGCAGTTTCCGGTACGGGACTAGCGTGCGGACAGATACGCAGTATTTT	CASSFRYGTSVRTDTQYF
TRBV27	TRBJ2-1	16	.	TRBD1	TGTGCCAGCAGTTTGCTAGAGGGACAGGGGACAATTGAGCAGTTCTTC	CASSLLEGQGTIEQFF
TRBV7-8	TRBJ2-7	15	few	TRBD1	TGTGCCAGCAGCTTAGCCTCCAGGGGGCTCTACGAGCAGTACTTC	CASSLASRGLYEQYF
TRBV20-1	TRBJ1-6	14	.	TRBD1	TGCAGTGCTAGTACCACCGACAGGGTTTCACCCCTCCACTTT	CSASTTDRVSPLHF
TRBV9	TRBJ2-1	14	.	TRBD2	TGTGCCAGCAGCGTAGAGGATAGCGGGGATGAGCAGTTCTTC	CASSVEDSGDEQFF
TRBV27	TRBJ2-7	14	many	.	TGTGCCAGCAGTTTAATTCGCGGGTCCTACGAGCAGTACTTC	CASSLIRGSYEQYF
TRBV7-2	TRBJ1-6	15	.	.	TGTGCCAGCAGCTTAGTAACAGGGAAGAATTCACCCCTCCACTTT	CASSLVTGKNSPLHF
TRBV11-3	TRBJ2-5	15	.	TRBD1	TGTGCCAGCAGCTTTACAGGGGGCGCGGTGGAGACCCAGTACTTC	CASSFTGGAVETQYF
TRBV7-9	TRBJ2-1	13	.	TRBD1	TGTGCCAGCAGCCCGGGACAGAGCAATGAGCAGTTCTTC	CASSPGQSNEQFF
TRBV10-3	TRBJ2-4	16	.	TRBD1	TGTGCCATGGAACAGGGGGCTGAACGAGGCAAAAACATTCAGTACTTC	CAMEQGAERGKNIQYF
TRBV2	TRBJ1-2	13	few	.	TGTGCCAGCAGTGGTCGGACAGTCTATGGCTACACCTTC	CASSGRTVYGYTF
TRBV6-5	TRBJ2-2	15	.	TRBD2	TGTGCCAGCAGTTACTCGAGACTAGCGGTCGGGGAGCTGTTTTTT	CASSYSRLAVGELFF
TRBV5-1	TRBJ2-1	14	.	.	TGCGCCAGCGGCTTGTTGACTAGTAACAATGAGCAGTTCTTC	CASGLLTSNNEQFF
TRBV4-2	TRBJ2-7	13	.	.	TGTGCCAGTTGCCTGTCAAATACGGGCGAGCAGTACTTC	CASCLSNTGEQYF
TRBV5-1	TRBJ1-2	14	few	.	TGCGCCAGCAGCTTGTCAGGCGGTGGCGATGGCTACACCTTC	CASSLSGGGDGYTF
TRBV27	TRBJ1-5	16	many	TRBD1	TGTGCCAGCAGTGCCCGACAGGGTCTGAGCAATCAGCCCCAGCATTTT	CASSARQGLSNQPQHF
TRBV3-1	TRBJ2-3	15	few	.	TGTGCCAGCAGCCAGTTAGGACCTAGCACAGATACGCAGTATTTT	CASSQLGPSTDTQYF
TRBV12-3/TRBV12-4	TRBJ2-6	17	few	.	TGTGCCAGCAGTTTAACTCATGACTTTTCTGGGGCCAACGTCCTGACTTTC	CASSLTHDFSGANVLTF
TRBV28	TRBJ1-2	12	.	TRBD1	TGTGCCACTTTGACAGGGGCCTATGGCTACACCTTC	CATLTGAYGYTF
TRBV6-2/TRBV6-3	TRBJ2-7	14	.	.	TGTGCCAGCAGTTACTCTTTCGCCCTTGGCGAGCAGTACTTC	CASSYSFALGEQYF
TRBV7-2	TRBJ1-2	15	few	.	TGTGCCAGCAGCCCCTCAGAACTGCCGGTCTATGGCTACACCTTC	CASSPSELPVYGYTF
TRBV6-5	TRBJ2-7	15	.	TRBD2	TGTGCCAGTAGTTACCGACGGGGGGGAGGTTACGAGCAGTACTTC	CASSYRRGGGYEQYF
TRBV28	TRBJ1-6	19	.	TRBD1	TGTGCCAGCAGGCCTCCGGGACAGGGGGCGGACTCCTATAATTCACCCCTCCACTTT	CASRPPGQGADSYNSPLHF
TRBV20-1	TRBJ2-5	14	once	TRBD2	TGCAGTGCTAGAGTGGGTAGCGGGGGGCCGACCCAGTACTTC	CSARVGSGGPTQYF
TRBV27	TRBJ2-1	16	once	TRBD2	TGTGCCAGCACTTCCACTAGCGGGGGGGCCGGTAATGAGCAGTTCTTC	CASTSTSGGAGNEQFF
TRBV7-8	TRBJ2-3	14	.	.	TGTGCCAGCAGCATGACTCCCAGCACAGATACGCAGTATTTT	CASSMTPSTDTQYF
TRBV27	TRBJ2-6	14	few	.	TGTGCCAGCAGTGATGGGGCCGGGGCCAACGTCCTGACTTTC	CASSDGAGANVLTF
TRBV10-3	TRBJ2-7	11	.	TRBD1	TGTGCCATCGGGACAGCATACGAGCAGTACTTC	CAIGTAYEQYF
TRBV7-2	TRBJ1-4	17	.	TRBD1	TGTGCCAGCAGGGCCGGGACAGGGCGCCTCGGGAATGAAAAACTGTTTTTT	CASRAGTGRLGNEKLFF
TRBV5-5	TRBJ1-2	15	few	.	TGTGCCAGCAGCTTGGTTGGAGGGACTAACTATGGCTACACCTTC	CASSLVGGTNYGYTF
TRBV20-1	TRBJ2-5	13	.	.	TGCAGTGCTCTGGACCCACCAGGGGAGACCCAGTACTTC	CSALDPPGETQYF
TRBV6-5	TRBJ2-7	12	.	.	TGTGCCAGCAGTACAGGTCAACATGAGCAGTACTTC	CASSTGQHEQYF
TRBV24-1	TRBJ2-7	12	few	.	TGTGCCACCGTGGACAGTCCCTACGAGCAGTACTTC	CATVDSPYEQYF
TRBV4-1	TRBJ2-7	15	few	TRBD2	TGCGCCAGCAGCCAAGATCATCGGGACTACTACGAGCAGTACTTC	CASSQDHRDYYEQYF
TRBV7-2	TRBJ2-4	15	.	.	TGTGCCAGCAGCCCCCGATTGGCAGCAAGTGCCATTCAGTACTTC	CASSPRLAASAIQYF
TRBV4-3	TRBJ2-1	14	.	.	TGCGCCAGCAGCCAAGGAGCGCTAGTGGGTGAGCAGTTCTTC	CASSQGALVGEQFF
TRBV3-1	TRBJ2-4	21	few	.	TGTGCCAGCAGCCAAGAGGGCCGGGGGCGCCGCGCCCATATAGCCAAAAACATTCAGTACTTC	CASSQEGRGRRAHIAKNIQYF
TRBV10-3	TRBJ2-7	16	.	TRBD2	TGTGCCATCAGTGGGTGGTCGAGCGGGAGCTCCTACGAGCAGTACTTC	CAISGWSSGSSYEQYF
TRBV20-1	TRBJ2-5	10	.	.	TGCAGTGCTGGGGGGGGACACCAGTACTTC	CSAGGGHQYF